Each of the 22 T cell receptor beta chains below was sequenced from the same sample in a study of vaccination effects on CD4 cells after COVID-19 (dated by TCRdb to between 2021 and 2024). Their recognized antigens are unknown. After around 10 days of culture, CD4+ T cells were isolated with the EasySep CD4+ T cell isolation kit. The library was made by the immunoSEQ multiplex PCR assay. TCRdb holds this immuneACCESS table with in-frame rearrangements only. Some clones are missing; in checked studies, unresolved V genes explain under half, and the rest has no known cause. Counted in this sample were tens of thousands of clones; about 69% of them appeared once. Around 21% of the sample is held by the ten biggest clonotypes. This specimen consisted of CD4+ T cells from PBMCs cultured without peptide, obtained before COVID-19 vaccination. These receptors were taken from a human donor who had a prior SARS-CoV-2 infection.

This clone was counted only a few times. The chain has TRBV7-2 and TRBJ2-1, with 7 bases that match TRBD1. The V gene's germline CDR1 is SGHTA and CDR2 FQGNSA. With 2 bases clipped from V and 8 bases from J, the junction kept 9 bases outside the gene matches. This CDR3 is built from 15 residues. Here the CDR3 DNA reads TGTGCCAGCAGCTTACTCAGGACAGGAGCCGATGAGCAGTTCTTC. Protein: CASSLLRTGADEQFF.

The genes are TRBV5-1 and TRBJ1-6, with a tentative D call TRBD1 (6 bases). Germline V lookup: CDR1 SGHRS, CDR2 YFSETQ. The CDR3 extends over 15 amino acids. The ends were cut back, 3 bases at V and 5 bases at J, with 12 bases in the middle. The CDR3 DNA sequence: TGCGCCAGCAGCTCACAGGGATTGAATAATTCACCCCTCCACTTT. Amino acids: CASSSQGLNNSPLHF.

The chain has TRBV18 and TRBJ2-3, with TRBD1 matching 9 bases. The CDR3 runs 15 residues. J gave up 3 bases and V 3 bases, and 4 bases lay outside the gene matches. Looked up from germline, CDR1 is KGHSH and CDR2 is LQKENI. CDR3 coding DNA: TGTGCCAGCTCACCGGGACAGGGATTTACAGATACGCAGTATTTT. It yields the protein CASSPGQGFTDTQYF. Full variable domain (outside the CDR3, taken from reference TRBV18 and TRBJ2-3): NAGVMQNPRHLVRRRGQEARLRCSPMKGHSHVYWYRQLPEEGLKFMVYLQKENIIDESGMPKERFSAEFPKEGPSILRIQQVVRGDSAAYFCASSPGQGFTDTQYFGPGTRLTVL.

The chain has TRBV7-2 and TRBJ1-2, with 7 bases identical to TRBD1. Germline V lookup: CDR1 SGHTA, CDR2 FQGNSA. The trim removed 4 bases at V and 5 bases at J, leaving 10 bases unmatched. The CDR3 contains 15 residues. DNA of the CDR3: TGTGCCAGCAGCTCCCTTGACAGGGTCTCGTATGGCTACACCTTC. It yields the protein CASSSLDRVSYGYTF.

This chain joins TRBV6-6 and TRBJ2-2; TRBD2 matches at 7 bases. The CDR3 contains 17 residues. J gave up 7 bases and V 5 bases, and 16 bases lay outside the gene matches. Germline V gene data show CDR1 as MNHNY and CDR2 as SVGAGI (reference sequence). Here the CDR3 reads CASSQRLATLGSGELFF. The CDR3, as DNA: TGTGCCAGCAGTCAGCGACTAGCCACACTCGGGAGCGGGGAGCTGTTTTTT.

This chain joins TRBV7-9 and TRBJ1-1; TRBD1 might be the D (5 bases). The V gene's germline CDR1 is SEHNR and CDR2 FQNEAQ (reference sequence). V was clipped by 2 bases and J by 6 bases, with 16 bases between them. This CDR3 contains 15 residues. The CDR3 DNA follows: TGTGCCAGCAGCTTATATAGTGGGGCGGAGGCTGAAGCTTTCTTT. This encodes CASSLYSGAEAEAFF.

The chain joins TRBV24-1 to TRBJ1-2; 7 nucleotides align to TRBD1. The CDR3 loop spans 13 amino acids. Germline CDR1 KGHDR, CDR2 SFDVKD. The ends lost 9 bases at V and 2 bases at J; junction bases unmatched: 5. The CDR3 DNA sequence: TGTGCCACCTCGGGGGACAGCAACTATGGCTACACCTTC. It encodes CATSGDSNYGYTF.

This sequence joins TRBV7-8 and TRBJ2-5; D is undetermined. Trimming took off 3 bases at V and 5 bases at J, with 13 bases between the two ends. The CDR3 is made up of 14 amino acids. Germline V gene data show CDR1 as SGHVS and CDR2 as FQNEAQ. The CDR3 region has the DNA TGTGCCAGCAGCTTTAGGGTTGAGGTGGAGACCCAGTACTTC. Translated, it gives CASSFRVEVETQYF.

V usage is TRBV27 and J usage is TRBJ2-1, with D hard to call. The germline V gene encodes CDR1 MNHEY and CDR2 SMNVEV (reference sequence). Trimming cost V 3 bases and J 0 bases, with 12 bases left between them. CDR3 size: 16 residues. CDR3 coding DNA: TGTGCCAGCAGTTTTAGGCGGACCAGCTCCTACAATGAGCAGTTCTTC. Translation gives CASSFRRTSSYNEQFF.

Only one count was recorded for this clone. This chain uses TRBV7-2 with TRBJ1-2; no clear D gene. V gave up 5 bases and J gave up 6 bases, with 13 bases separating them. This CDR3 is 13 amino acids long. Germline CDR1 reads SGHTA; CDR2 reads FQGNSA. The CDR3 here is CASSPWKGDGYTF. The CDR3 region has the DNA TGTGCCAGCAGCCCCTGGAAGGGTGATGGCTACACCTTC.

This clone was seen a handful of times. The chain employs TRBV27 and TRBJ1-4, with no clear D. Germline CDR1 and CDR2: MNHEY and SMNVEV (reference sequence). The CDR3 consists of 18 residues. V lost 4 bases and J lost 1, with 19 bases in between. CDR3 amino acids: CASSSTLNRHKTNEKLFF. In DNA, the CDR3 is TGTGCCAGCAGTTCCACACTAAATCGACACAAAACTAATGAAAAACTGTTTTTT.

CDR3 in DNA: TGTGCCAGCAGCTCCGGGACGACAACCTACGAGCAGTACTTC. Its protein product is CASSSGTTTYEQYF. The gene calls are TRBV5-5 and TRBJ2-7; D is perhaps TRBD1 or TRBD2 (5 bases each). The CDR3 has 14 amino acids. Between the trimmed V and J ends, which lost 3 bases and 2 bases, there was a span of 12 bases. Germline V gene lookup returns CDR1 SGHKS and CDR2 YYEKEE (reference sequence).

This clone was seen once. V and J are TRBV9 and TRBJ2-1, with 11 bases identical to TRBD2. The junction had 14 bases not matched to a gene; V was cut back by 4 bases and J by 5 bases. CDR3 size: 18 residues. Germline V gene data show CDR1 as SGDLS and CDR2 as YYNGEE. CDR3 bases: TGTGCCAGCAGCTTTGGGGCTAGCGGGAGGCAAAGGAACAATGAGCAGTTCTTC. Residues: CASSFGASGRQRNNEQFF. Full variable domain (outside the CDR3, taken from reference TRBV9 and TRBJ2-1): DSGVTQTPKHLITATGQRVTLRCSPRSGDLSVYWYQQSLDQGLQFLIQYYNGEERAKGNILERFSAQQFPDLHSELNLSSLELGDSALYFCASSFGASGRQRNNEQFFGPGTRLTVL.

The chain recombines TRBV11-3 with TRBJ1-2, with TRBD1 as a possible D gene (6 bases). Germline lookup yields CDR1 SGHNT and CDR2 YENEEA. V dropped 0 bases and J dropped 4 bases, with 18 bases sitting between them. This CDR3 spans 17 amino acids. The CDR3 spells CASSLDPFTGSSYGYTF. CDR3 DNA: TGTGCCAGCAGCTTAGATCCTTTTACAGGGAGCAGCTATGGCTACACCTTC.

The genes are TRBV25-1 and TRBJ1-4; TRBD1 matches 7 bases. The CDR3 is 16 residues long. J lost 0 bases, V lost 5 bases, and 6 bases had no gene match. Germline V lookup: CDR1 MGHDK, CDR2 SYGVNS. CDR3 sequence reads: CASSLGQPATNEKLFF. The CDR3 DNA is TGTGCCAGCAGTTTGGGACAGCCGGCAACTAATGAAAAACTGTTTTTT.

Here the CDR3 DNA reads TGTGCCAGCAGCTTGGGGTTTACTGGAAACACCATATATTTT. It encodes CASSLGFTGNTIYF. The chain recombines TRBV7-8 with TRBJ1-3; D remains unclear. Per germline, CDR1 SGHVS and CDR2 FQNEAQ. Trimming took off 3 bases at V and 2 bases at J, with 8 bases between the two ends. The CDR3 is 14 residues long.

This clone was recorded once. The rearrangement links TRBV2 to TRBJ2-7; TRBD2 matches 9 bases. CDR3 length equals 15 residues. Germline CDR1 SNHLY, CDR2 FYNNEI. The V and J ends lost 8 bases and 5 bases, in that order; junction bases with no gene match: 13. CDR3 nucleotide sequence: TGTGCCAGCCGATCCCATAGCGGGAGTGCGAACGAGCAGTACTTC. Encoded protein: CASRSHSGSANEQYF.

This clone was seen only a few times. The chain carries TRBV2 and TRBJ1-6, with a tentative D call TRBD1 (5 bases). CDR3 length: 14 amino acids. Germline lookup yields CDR1 SNHLY and CDR2 FYNNEI. V lost 1 base, J lost 9 bases, and 10 bases lay in between. CDR3: CASSEESGPSPLHF. The CDR3, as DNA: TGTGCCAGCAGTGAAGAGTCAGGGCCTTCACCCCTCCACTTT.

The table lists this clone with a few counts. The V call is TRBV2, the J call TRBJ2-3, with a tentative D call TRBD2 (5 bases). CDR3 length: 13 residues. Germline V gene lookup returns CDR1 SNHLY and CDR2 FYNNEI. Trimming stripped 7 bases from V and 3 bases from J, with 11 bases between. CDR3 region: CASTAPGTDTQYF. In nucleotides, the CDR3 is TGTGCCAGCACCGCCCCGGGGACAGATACGCAGTATTTT.

The chain carries TRBV29-1 and TRBJ1-2; possibly TRBD1 for D (6 bases). From germline, CDR1 is SQVTM and CDR2 ANQGSEA. V lost 3 bases to trimming and J lost 5 bases, with 22 bases between them. The CDR3 loop spans 16 amino acids. CDR3 nucleotide sequence: TGCAGCGTTGATGACCGATTCCGGGACAAAATTTATGGCTACACCTTC. As protein: CSVDDRFRDKIYGYTF.

V and J are TRBV18 and TRBJ2-5; D is ambiguous. Germline V gene sequence: CDR1 KGHSH, CDR2 LQKENI. The CDR3 spans 16 residues. V gave up 0 bases and J gave up 4 bases, with 15 bases separating them. CDR3 loop: CASSPPSGSLGETQYF. The DNA for the CDR3 is TGTGCCAGCTCACCACCATCTGGGTCCTTGGGAGAGACCCAGTACTTC.

There are a few counts of this clone. This chain joins TRBV16 and TRBJ2-4, with D tentatively TRBD2 (5 bases). V lost 5 bases and J 3 bases, leaving 20 bases between the germline ends. This CDR3 spans 17 amino acids. Germline V lookup: CDR1 KGHSY, CDR2 FQNENV. The CDR3 loop reads CASSSGTRGPGKNIQYF. CDR3 nucleotides: TGTGCCAGCAGCTCTGGCACAAGAGGGCCGGGCAAAAACATTCAGTACTTC. Looking up the rest from reference TRBV16 and TRBJ2-4 gives the full variable domain: GEEVAQTPKHLVRGEGQKAKLYCAPIKGHSYVFWYQQVLKNEFKFLISFQNENVFDETGMPKERFSAKCLPNSPCSLEIQATKLEDSAVYFCASSSGTRGPGKNIQYFGAGTRLSVL.